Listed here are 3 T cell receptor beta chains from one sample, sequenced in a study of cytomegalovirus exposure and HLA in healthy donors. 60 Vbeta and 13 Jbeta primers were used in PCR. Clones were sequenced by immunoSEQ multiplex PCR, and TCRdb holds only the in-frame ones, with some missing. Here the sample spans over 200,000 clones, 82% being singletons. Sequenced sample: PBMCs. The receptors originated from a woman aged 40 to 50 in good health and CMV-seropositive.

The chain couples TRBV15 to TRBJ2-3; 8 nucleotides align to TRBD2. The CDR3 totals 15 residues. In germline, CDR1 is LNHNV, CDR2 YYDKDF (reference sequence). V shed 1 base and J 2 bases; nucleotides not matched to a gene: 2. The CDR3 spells CATSRGGGNTDTQYF. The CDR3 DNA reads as TGTGCCACCAGCAGAGGCGGGGGGAACACAGATACGCAGTATTTT.

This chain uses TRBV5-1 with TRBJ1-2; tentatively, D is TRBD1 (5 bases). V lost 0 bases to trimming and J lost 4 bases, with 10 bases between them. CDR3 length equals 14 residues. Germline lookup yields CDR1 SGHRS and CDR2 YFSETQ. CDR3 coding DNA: TGCGCCAGCAGCTTGGAGGGGCAGAGCTATGGCTACACCTTC. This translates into CASSLEGQSYGYTF.

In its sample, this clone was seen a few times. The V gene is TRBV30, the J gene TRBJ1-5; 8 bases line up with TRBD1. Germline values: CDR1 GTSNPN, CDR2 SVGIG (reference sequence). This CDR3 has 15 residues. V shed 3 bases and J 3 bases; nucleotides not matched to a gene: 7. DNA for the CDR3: TGTGCCTGGAGCTCAGGGGGCGCATCCAATCAGCCCCAGCATTTT. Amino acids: CAWSSGGASNQPQHF.